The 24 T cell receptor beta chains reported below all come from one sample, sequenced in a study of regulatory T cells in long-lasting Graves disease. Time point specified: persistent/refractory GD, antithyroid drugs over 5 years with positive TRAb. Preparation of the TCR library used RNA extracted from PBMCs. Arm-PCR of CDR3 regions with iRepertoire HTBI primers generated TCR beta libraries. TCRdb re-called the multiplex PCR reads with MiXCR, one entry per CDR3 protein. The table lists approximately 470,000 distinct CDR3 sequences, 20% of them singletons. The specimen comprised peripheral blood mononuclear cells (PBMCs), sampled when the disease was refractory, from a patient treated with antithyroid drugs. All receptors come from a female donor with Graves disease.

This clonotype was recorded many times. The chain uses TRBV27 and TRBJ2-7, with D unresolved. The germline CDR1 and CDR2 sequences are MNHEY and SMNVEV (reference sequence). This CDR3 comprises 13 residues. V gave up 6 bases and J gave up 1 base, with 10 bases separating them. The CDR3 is CASSPIDSYEQYF. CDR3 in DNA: TGTGCCAGCAGCCCGATAGATTCCTACGAGCAGTACTTC.

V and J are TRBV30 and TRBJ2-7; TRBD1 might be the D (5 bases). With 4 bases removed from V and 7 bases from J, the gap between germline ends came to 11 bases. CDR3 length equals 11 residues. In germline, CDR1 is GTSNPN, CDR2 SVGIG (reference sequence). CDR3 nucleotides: TGTGCCTGGACCGAAAGGGGAGAGCAGTACTTC. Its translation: CAWTERGEQYF.

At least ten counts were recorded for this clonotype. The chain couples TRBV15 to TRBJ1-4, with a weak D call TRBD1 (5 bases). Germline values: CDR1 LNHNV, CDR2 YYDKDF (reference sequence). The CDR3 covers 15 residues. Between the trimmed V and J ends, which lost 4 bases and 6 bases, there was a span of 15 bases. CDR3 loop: CATSTSRAGDEKLFF. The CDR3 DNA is TGTGCCACCAGCACCTCAAGGGCGGGGGATGAAAAACTGTTTTTT.

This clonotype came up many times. CDR3 in amino acids: CASSFCAGSCEKLFF. The CDR3 bases are TGTGCCAGCAGTTTTTGCGCAGGCTCTTGTGAAAAACTGTTTTTT. V is TRBV12-3 or TRBV12-4 and J is TRBJ1-4; D is unresolved. This CDR3 region has 15 residues. Trimming removed 3 bases from V and 7 bases from J, with 15 bases in between.

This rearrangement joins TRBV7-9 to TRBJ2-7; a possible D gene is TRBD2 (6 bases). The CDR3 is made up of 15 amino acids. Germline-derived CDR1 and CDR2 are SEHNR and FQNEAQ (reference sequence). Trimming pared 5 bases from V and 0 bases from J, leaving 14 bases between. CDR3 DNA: TGTGCCAGCAGCCTCACAGGAGGGTTCTCCTACGAGCAGTACTTC. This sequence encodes CASSLTGGFSYEQYF. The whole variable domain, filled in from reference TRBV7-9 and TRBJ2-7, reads DTGVSQNPRHKITKRGQNVTFRCDPISEHNRLYWYRQTLGQGPEFLTYFQNEAQLEKSRLLSDRFSAERPKGSFSTLEIQRTEQGDSAMYLCASSLTGGFSYEQYFGPGTRLTVT.

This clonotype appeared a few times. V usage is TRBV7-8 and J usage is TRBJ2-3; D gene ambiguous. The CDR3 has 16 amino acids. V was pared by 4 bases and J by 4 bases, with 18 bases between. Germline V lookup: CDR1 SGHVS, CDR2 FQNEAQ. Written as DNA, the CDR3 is TGTGCCAGCAGCTCCCTTGAGTCTACAGTTTCAGATACGCAGTATTTT. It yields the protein CASSSLESTVSDTQYF.

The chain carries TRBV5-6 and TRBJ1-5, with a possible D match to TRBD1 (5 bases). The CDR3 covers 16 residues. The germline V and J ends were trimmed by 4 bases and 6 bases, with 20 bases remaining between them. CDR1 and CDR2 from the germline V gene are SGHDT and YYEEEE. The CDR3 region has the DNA TGTGCCAGCAGCCTAGCCCCCGGGGGGATGGGTCAGCCCCAGCATTTT. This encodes CASSLAPGGMGQPQHF.

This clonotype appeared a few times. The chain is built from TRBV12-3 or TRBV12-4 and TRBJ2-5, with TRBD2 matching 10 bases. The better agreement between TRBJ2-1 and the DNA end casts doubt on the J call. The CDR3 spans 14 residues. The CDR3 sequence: CASSSLAGVGEQFF. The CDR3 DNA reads TGTGCCAGCAGTTCGCTAGCGGGAGTGGGTGAGCAGTTCTTC.

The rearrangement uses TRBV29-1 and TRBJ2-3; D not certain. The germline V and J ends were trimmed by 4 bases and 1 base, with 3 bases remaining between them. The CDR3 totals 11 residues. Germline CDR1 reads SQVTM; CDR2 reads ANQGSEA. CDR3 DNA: TGCAGCGTTGCCGGCACAGATACGCAGTATTTT. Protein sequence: CSVAGTDTQYF.

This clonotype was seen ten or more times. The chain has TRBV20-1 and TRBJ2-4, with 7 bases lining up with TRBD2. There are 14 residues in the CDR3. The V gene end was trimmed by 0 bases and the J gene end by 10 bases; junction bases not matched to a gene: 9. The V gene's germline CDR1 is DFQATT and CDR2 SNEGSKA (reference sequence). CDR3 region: CSARDPAGWSIQYF. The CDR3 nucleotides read TGCAGTGCTAGAGATCCAGCGGGATGGTCTATTCAGTACTTC.

The CDR3 DNA reads as TGTGCCAGCAGTCCTAGGGACGGAAGCTCTGGAAACACCATATATTTT. Residues: CASSPRDGSSGNTIYF. This sequence joins TRBV12-3 or TRBV12-4 and TRBJ1-3, with D possibly matching TRBD1 (5 bases). This CDR3 is built from 16 residues. The V end was cut by 5 bases, the J end by 0 bases, with 14 bases between.

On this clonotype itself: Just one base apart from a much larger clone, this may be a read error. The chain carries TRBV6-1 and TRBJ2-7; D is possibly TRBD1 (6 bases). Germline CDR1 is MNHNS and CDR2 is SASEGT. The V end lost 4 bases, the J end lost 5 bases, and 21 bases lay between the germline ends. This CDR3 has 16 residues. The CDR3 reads CASSAKETGSMDEQYF. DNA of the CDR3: TGTGCCAGCAGTGCTAAAGAAACAGGGTCCATGGACGAGCAGTACTTC.

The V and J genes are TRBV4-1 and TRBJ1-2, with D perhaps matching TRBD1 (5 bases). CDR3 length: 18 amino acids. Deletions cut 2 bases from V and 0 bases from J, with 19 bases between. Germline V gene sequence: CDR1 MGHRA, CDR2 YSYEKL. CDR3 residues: CASSQPTKRGVTNYGYTF. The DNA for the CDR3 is TGCGCCAGCAGCCAACCGACCAAAAGGGGAGTGACTAACTATGGCTACACCTTC.

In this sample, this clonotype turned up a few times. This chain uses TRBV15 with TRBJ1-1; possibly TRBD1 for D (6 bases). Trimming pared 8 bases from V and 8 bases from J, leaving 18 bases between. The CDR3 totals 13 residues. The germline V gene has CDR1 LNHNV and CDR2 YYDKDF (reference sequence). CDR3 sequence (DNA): TGTGCCACCCAAGAGGGGGGGTTCGGGGAAGCTTTCTTT. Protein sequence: CATQEGGFGEAFF.

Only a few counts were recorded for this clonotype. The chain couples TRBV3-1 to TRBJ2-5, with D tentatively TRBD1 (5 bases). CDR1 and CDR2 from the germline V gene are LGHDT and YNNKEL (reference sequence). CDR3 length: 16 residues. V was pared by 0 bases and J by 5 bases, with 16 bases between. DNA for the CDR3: TGTGCCAGCAGCCAAGAAGGCAGTAACTCAGGGGAGACCCAGTACTTC. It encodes CASSQEGSNSGETQYF.

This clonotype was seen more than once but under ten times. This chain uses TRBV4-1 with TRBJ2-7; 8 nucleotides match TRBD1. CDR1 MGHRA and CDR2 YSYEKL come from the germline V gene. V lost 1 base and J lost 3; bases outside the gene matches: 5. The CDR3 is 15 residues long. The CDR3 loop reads CASSQGGGQVYEQYF. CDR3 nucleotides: TGCGCCAGCAGCCAAGGTGGGGGACAGGTCTACGAGCAGTACTTC.

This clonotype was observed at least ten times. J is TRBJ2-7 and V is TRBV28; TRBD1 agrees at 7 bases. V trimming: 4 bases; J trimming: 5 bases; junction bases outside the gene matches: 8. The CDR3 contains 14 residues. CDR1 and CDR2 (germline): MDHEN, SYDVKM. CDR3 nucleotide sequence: TGTGCCAGCAGTTCCACCTTGACAGGGAACGAGCAGTACTTC. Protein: CASSSTLTGNEQYF.

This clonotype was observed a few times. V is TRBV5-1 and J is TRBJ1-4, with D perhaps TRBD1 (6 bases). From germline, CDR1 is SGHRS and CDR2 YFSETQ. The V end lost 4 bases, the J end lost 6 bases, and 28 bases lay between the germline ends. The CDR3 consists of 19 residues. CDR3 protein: CASSLATGSWSGRDEKLFF. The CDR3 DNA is TGCGCCAGCAGCCTGGCCACAGGGAGCTGGTCAGGTCGCGATGAAAAACTGTTTTTT.

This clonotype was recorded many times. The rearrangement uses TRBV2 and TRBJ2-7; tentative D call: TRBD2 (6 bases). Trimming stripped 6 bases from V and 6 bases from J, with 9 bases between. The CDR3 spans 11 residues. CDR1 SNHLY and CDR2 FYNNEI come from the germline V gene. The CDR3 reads CASSGTREQYF. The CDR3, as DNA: TGTGCCAGCAGCGGGACTCGCGAGCAGTACTTC.

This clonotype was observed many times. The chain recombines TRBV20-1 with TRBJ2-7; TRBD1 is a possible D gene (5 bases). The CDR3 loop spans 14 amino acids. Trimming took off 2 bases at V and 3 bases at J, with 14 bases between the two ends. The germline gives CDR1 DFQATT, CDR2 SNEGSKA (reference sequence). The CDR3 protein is CSARTQGRGYEQYF. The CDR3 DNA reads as TGCAGTGCTAGAACCCAGGGTCGTGGCTACGAGCAGTACTTC.

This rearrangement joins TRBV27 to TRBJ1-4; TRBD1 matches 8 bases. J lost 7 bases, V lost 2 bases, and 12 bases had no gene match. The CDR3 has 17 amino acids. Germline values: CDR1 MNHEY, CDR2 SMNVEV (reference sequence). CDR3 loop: CASSLGTGRSVGEKLFF. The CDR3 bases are TGTGCCAGCAGTTTAGGGACAGGCCGCTCGGTGGGTGAAAAACTGTTTTTT.

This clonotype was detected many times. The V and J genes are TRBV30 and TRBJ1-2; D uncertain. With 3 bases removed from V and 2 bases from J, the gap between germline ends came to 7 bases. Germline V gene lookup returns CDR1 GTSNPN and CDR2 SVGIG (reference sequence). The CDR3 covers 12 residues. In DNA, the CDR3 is TGTGCCTGGAGGGCGGGGAACTATGGCTACACCTTC. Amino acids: CAWRAGNYGYTF.

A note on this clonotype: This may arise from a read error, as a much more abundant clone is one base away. For the CDR3, the DNA is TGTGCCAGCAACAGGGTTCACTACGAGCAGTGCTTC. Protein product: CASNRVHYEQCF. J is TRBJ2-7 and V is TRBV6-1, with D possibly being TRBD1 (6 bases). This CDR3 comprises 12 residues. CDR1 and CDR2 (germline): MNHNS, SASEGT.

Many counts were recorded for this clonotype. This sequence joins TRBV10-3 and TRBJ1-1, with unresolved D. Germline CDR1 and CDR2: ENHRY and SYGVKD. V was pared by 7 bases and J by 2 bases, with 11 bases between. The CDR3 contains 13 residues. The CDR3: CAITKGTNTEAFF. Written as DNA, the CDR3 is TGTGCCATCACTAAAGGCACAAACACTGAAGCTTTCTTT.